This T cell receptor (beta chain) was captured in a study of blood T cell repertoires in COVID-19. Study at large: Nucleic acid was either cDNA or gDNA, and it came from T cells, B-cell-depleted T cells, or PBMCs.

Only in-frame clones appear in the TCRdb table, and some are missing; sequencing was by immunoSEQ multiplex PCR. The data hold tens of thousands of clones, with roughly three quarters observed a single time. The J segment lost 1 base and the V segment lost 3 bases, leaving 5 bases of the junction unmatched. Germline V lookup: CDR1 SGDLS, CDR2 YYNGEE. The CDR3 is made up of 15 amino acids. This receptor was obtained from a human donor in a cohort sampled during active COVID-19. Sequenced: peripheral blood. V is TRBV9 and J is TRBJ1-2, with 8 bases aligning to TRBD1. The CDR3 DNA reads TGTGCCAGCAGCGGACGGACAGGGATTAACTATGGCTACACCTTC. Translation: CASSGRTGINYGYTF.